This T cell receptor beta chain derives from a study of cytomegalovirus exposure and HLA in healthy donors. Donors likely had unrecorded immune exposures despite being nominally healthy when sampled. The primer mix had 60 Vbeta and 13 Jbeta primers. Clones were sequenced by immunoSEQ multiplex PCR, and TCRdb holds only the in-frame ones, with some missing. The data hold more than 95,000 clones, with around 79% observed a single time. This CDR3 has 14 residues. Trimming shortened V by 1 base and J by 9 bases, and 13 bases separated the two germline ends. CDR1 is GTSNPN and CDR2 is SVGIG in the germline V gene (reference sequence).

Sequencing input: PBMCs. The clonotype comes from a man aged 50-60 years in good health and CMV-seropositive. This chain links TRBV30 with TRBJ1-6; D is unresolved. This chain's CDR3 is CAWSEDKGGSPLHF. The CDR3 DNA reads as TGTGCCTGGAGTGAGGATAAGGGAGGTTCACCCCTCCACTTT.